The rows below give T cell receptor beta chains drawn from one sample of a study of shared clonotypes between healthy human individuals. Some clones are missing from TCRdb's copy, which holds only in-frame ones; the method was immunoSEQ multiplex PCR. Here the sample spans hundreds of thousands of clones, 98% being singletons. Source material: naive CD8+ T cells sorted from blood. The receptor set was obtained from a man between 25 and 39 years old in good health. Both conserved end residues are part of each CDR3. The D gene is left open where the match is weak. Only some rows state a clone size, as once, few, many or a class for expanded clones.

clone_size | d_call | v_call | cdr3_aa
- | - | TRBV7-6 | CASSLAPYVDGYTF
- | - | TRBV27 | CASSLGRFYEQYF
few | - | TRBV30 | CAWSEGQLNTEAFF
- | - | TRBV7-9 | CASSLDEKLFF
- | - | TRBV7-8 | CASSLGWGSAPADRELFF
- | TRBD2 | TRBV4-1 | CASSQEGTSGSPQETQYF
once | - | TRBV27 | CASSLLTGRLYNEQFF
- | TRBD2 | TRBV27 | CASSTLGSGSTDTQYF
- | - | TRBV5-1 | CASSYRNRASTGELFF
- | - | TRBV30 | CAWSSGTNYEQYF
once | - | TRBV5-6 | CASMYPSTDTQYF
- | - | TRBV9 | CASSPGYTF
- | - | TRBV7-2 | CASSLVFRRQGVYGYTF
- | - | TRBV11-2 | CASSTDRRFGETQYF
- | - | TRBV27 | CASSSLGHHEQYF
- | TRBD2 | TRBV4-1 | CASSQTSGSPEQYF
- | - | TRBV7-9 | CASSLDDGTYYGYTF
few | - | TRBV19 | CASSIVDNTEAFF
- | - | TRBV27 | CASGLTGTAYEQYF
- | - | TRBV2 | CASSWPPYSGFPAEAFF
- | TRBD1 | TRBV6-6 | CASGTGTYEQYF
- | - | TRBV7-6 | CASSLKGSEAFF
- | TRBD1 | TRBV7-8 | CASSLRAGGYEQYF
- | - | TRBV13 | CASSALNTGELFF
- | - | TRBV9 | CASSSRSSRRGNTEAFF
- | - | TRBV9 | CASSDMSSYEQYF
- | TRBD2 | TRBV4-1 | CASSQDPGGDDEQYF
- | - | TRBV5-1 | CASSSRGVGQETQYF
- | - | TRBV19 | CANDPGQMNTEAFF